Listed here are 26 T cell receptor beta chains from one sample, sequenced in a study of neurological immune-mediated disorders. TCRdb called the 5' RACE reads again in MiXCR, with one record for every CDR3 protein. The sample lists more than 75,000 distinct CDR3 sequences, 4.3% occurring once. Time point indicated: longitudinal time-point 3. Sequencing was done on a sample of PBMCs. The receptors originated from an older woman with multiple sclerosis.

In this sample, this clonotype turned up many times. CDR3 residues: CSAKGGSSYEQYF. The CDR3 DNA reads as TGCAGTGCCAAAGGCGGATCCTCCTACGAGCAGTACTTC. The chain is built from TRBV20-1 and TRBJ2-7, with D unresolved. Germline CDR1 DFQATT, CDR2 SNEGSKA (reference sequence). The CDR3 spans 13 residues. The V and J ends lost 6 bases and 0 bases respectively, with 12 bases between them.

In its sample, this clonotype was seen many times. This chain uses TRBV18 with TRBJ2-2; D not certain. V lost 3 bases and J 1 base, leaving 3 bases between the germline ends. There are 13 residues in the CDR3. Germline V gene lookup returns CDR1 KGHSH and CDR2 LQKENI. CDR3 sequence reads: CASSPRNTGELFF. CDR3 sequence (DNA): TGTGCCAGCTCACCGCGGAACACCGGGGAGCTGTTTTTT.

This clonotype was counted many times. The gene calls are TRBV5-6 and TRBJ2-1, with TRBD2 as a possible D gene (6 bases). V lost 0 bases to trimming and J lost 0 bases, with 10 bases between them. From germline, CDR1 is SGHDT and CDR2 YYEEEE. The CDR3 runs 16 residues. CDR3 nucleotide sequence: TGTGCCAGCAGCTTGGCGGGGGTAAGCTCCTACAATGAGCAGTTCTTC. Protein product: CASSLAGVSSYNEQFF.

This clonotype was found many times. The gene calls are TRBV11-3 and TRBJ2-1; a possible D gene is TRBD1 (5 bases). CDR1 SGHNT and CDR2 YENEEA come from the germline V gene. The length of the CDR3 is 15 residues. V dropped 2 bases and J dropped 8 bases, with 16 bases sitting between them. The CDR3 coding sequence is TGTGCCAGCAGCTTATACGGGCCTCAGGGCGATGAGCAGTTCTTC. Translation: CASSLYGPQGDEQFF.

The table lists this clonotype with many counts. The chain employs TRBV6-6 and TRBJ2-5; D gene unclear. Germline-derived CDR1 and CDR2 are MNHNY and SVGAGI (reference sequence). The ends were cut back, 6 bases at V and 1 base at J, with 15 bases in the middle. This CDR3 has 15 residues. In nucleotides, the CDR3 is TGTGCCAGCAGGCCGAACGAGCGTACCCAAGAGACCCAGTACTTC. It specifies CASRPNERTQETQYF.

In its sample, this clonotype was seen many times. The chain joins TRBV6-2 or TRBV6-3 to TRBJ2-1; maybe TRBD1 (6 bases). The CDR3 has 16 residues. V lost 5 bases and J lost 4, with 18 bases in between. The germline V gene encodes CDR1 MNHEY and CDR2 SVGEGT. In nucleotides, the CDR3 is TGTGCCAGCAGTCGACAGGCTGTAACAGTATACAATGAGCAGTTCTTC. It codes for CASSRQAVTVYNEQFF.

This clonotype was detected many times. The V and J genes are TRBV5-1 and TRBJ2-1; no reliable D call. This CDR3 has 14 residues. Germline V gene sequence: CDR1 SGHRS, CDR2 YFSETQ. V was cut by 6 bases and J by 7 bases, with 17 bases left in between. CDR3 sequence (DNA): TGCGCCAGCACCTGGGGTTCGCTGGGGAATGAGCAGTTCTTC. This sequence encodes CASTWGSLGNEQFF. The variable domain in full, with the rest retrieved from reference TRBV5-1 and TRBJ2-1, is KAGVTQTPRYLIKTRGQQVTLSCSPISGHRSVSWYQQTPGQGLQFLFEYFSETQRNKGNFPGRFSGRQFSNSRSEMNVSTLELGDSALYLCASTWGSLGNEQFFGPGTRLTVL.

At least ten counts were recorded for this clonotype. The chain couples TRBV5-1 to TRBJ2-5; D might be TRBD1 or TRBD2, each matching 6 bases. The CDR3 contains 14 residues. CDR1 and CDR2 from the germline V gene are SGHRS and YFSETQ. V was trimmed by 2 bases and J by 5 bases, leaving 13 bases between them. The CDR3 region is CASSFSRGGETQYF. CDR3 coding DNA: TGCGCCAGCAGCTTCTCCCGAGGGGGGGAGACCCAGTACTTC.

This clonotype was seen at least ten times. The rearrangement links TRBV6-1 to TRBJ2-1; 13 bases align to TRBD2. From germline, CDR1 is MNHNS and CDR2 SASEGT. The CDR3 totals 18 residues. The V gene end was trimmed by 7 bases and the J gene end by 6 bases; junction bases not matched to a gene: 15. The CDR3 DNA is TGTGCCAGCAAGAAACCGGGACTAGCGGGACGACCACCCAATGAGCAGTTCTTC. Amino acid sequence: CASKKPGLAGRPPNEQFF.

This clonotype was seen repeatedly, ten times or more. The V call is TRBV5-1, the J call TRBJ2-5; D is possibly TRBD1 (6 bases). V lost 4 bases to trimming and J lost 4 bases, with 14 bases between them. This CDR3 contains 14 residues. The germline CDR1 and CDR2 sequences are SGHRS and YFSETQ. Written as DNA, the CDR3 is TGCGCCAGCAGCCGACGGGACACAGGAGAGACCCAGTACTTC. Encoded protein: CASSRRDTGETQYF.

The table lists this clonotype with many counts. This chain's CDR3 is CSARDFTWGSGNTIYF. CDR3 nucleotide sequence: TGCAGTGCTAGAGATTTTACCTGGGGCTCTGGAAACACCATATATTTT. The genes are TRBV20-1 and TRBJ1-3; no clear D gene. Germline V gene sequence: CDR1 DFQATT, CDR2 SNEGSKA (reference sequence). The CDR3 is made up of 16 amino acids. V was pared by 0 bases and J by 0 bases, with 12 bases between.

This clonotype was counted at least ten times. V gene TRBV7-8 combines with J gene TRBJ2-1, with 15 nucleotides matching TRBD2. There are 17 residues in the CDR3. V lost 0 bases, J lost 8 bases, and 5 bases stayed unmatched. Germline-derived CDR1 and CDR2 are SGHVS and FQNEAQ. CDR3 protein: CASSLAGTSGGRDEQFF. The CDR3 DNA reads as TGTGCCAGCAGCTTAGCAGGGACTAGCGGGGGGAGGGATGAGCAGTTCTTC.

This clonotype was detected a few times. The chain employs TRBV20-1 and TRBJ2-7, with D perhaps TRBD1 (5 bases). In germline, CDR1 is DFQATT, CDR2 SNEGSKA (reference sequence). The V and J ends lost 4 bases and 2 bases respectively, with 12 bases between them. CDR3 length equals 13 residues. This CDR3 reads CSAMKQDPYEQYF. In nucleotides, the CDR3 is TGCAGTGCTATGAAACAGGACCCCTACGAGCAGTACTTC.

In its sample, this clonotype was seen many times. This rearrangement joins TRBV6-1 to TRBJ1-1; tentative D call: TRBD1 (5 bases). V was clipped by 6 bases and J by 1 base, with 12 bases between them. CDR3 length: 14 amino acids. Looked up from germline, CDR1 is MNHNS and CDR2 is SASEGT. The CDR3 bases are TGTGCCAGCAGGGAGAGAGGGGAGAACACTGAAGCTTTCTTT. Its protein is CASRERGENTEAFF.

This clonotype was picked up many times. This CDR3 reads CASSRDRSSTTYEQYF. The CDR3 nucleotides are TGTGCCAGCAGCCGGGACAGAAGTTCCACTACCTACGAGCAGTACTTC. The rearrangement uses TRBV5-6 and TRBJ2-7; 7 positions match TRBD1. Trimming at V came to 4 bases and at J to 2 bases, leaving 12 bases not matched to a gene. CDR3 size: 16 residues. Germline CDR1 is SGHDT and CDR2 is YYEEEE. The full variable domain, its missing parts supplied by reference TRBV5-6 and TRBJ2-7, is DAGVTQSPTHLIKTRGQQVTLRCSPKSGHDTVSWYQQALGQGPQFIFQYYEEEERQRGNFPDRFSGHQFPNYSSELNVNALLLGDSALYLCASSRDRSSTTYEQYFGPGTRLTVT.

This clonotype was detected many times. The chain employs TRBV5-1 and TRBJ2-2; D gene unclear. V gave up 4 bases and J gave up 3 bases, with 13 bases separating them. This CDR3 is built from 15 residues. CDR1 and CDR2 (germline): SGHRS, YFSETQ. Here the CDR3 DNA reads TGCGCCAGCAGCATGGAAAAGGCACACACCGGGGAGCTGTTTTTT. Protein product: CASSMEKAHTGELFF.

Only a few counts were recorded for this clonotype. The rearrangement uses TRBV20-1 and TRBJ2-3; D might be TRBD2 (7 bases). With 6 bases removed from V and 5 bases from J, the gap between germline ends came to 24 bases. CDR1 and CDR2 from the germline V gene are DFQATT and SNEGSKA (reference sequence). The CDR3 runs 16 residues. The CDR3 DNA follows: TGCAGTGCCACAGATGGGGCGGGGGCCCCGGGAGATACGCAGTATTTT. Its protein is CSATDGAGAPGDTQYF.

Ten or more counts support this clonotype. This sequence joins TRBV7-8 and TRBJ2-7, with 7 positions matching TRBD1. The junction had 17 bases not matched to a gene; V was cut back by 5 bases and J by 4 bases. This CDR3 region has 17 residues. From germline, CDR1 is SGHVS and CDR2 FQNEAQ. CDR3 sequence: CASSPPIPQGNLYEQYF. The CDR3, as DNA: TGTGCCAGCAGCCCACCGATCCCACAGGGGAATCTGTACGAGCAGTACTTC.

The table lists this clonotype with many counts. The chain links TRBV4-2 to TRBJ2-1; D gene ambiguous. Trimming cost V 1 base and J 0 bases, with 10 bases left between them. The CDR3 has 16 amino acids. CDR1 and CDR2 from the germline V gene are LGHNA and YNFKEQ. This chain's CDR3 is CASSQGPWGSYNEQFF. In DNA form, the CDR3 reads TGTGCCAGCAGCCAAGGACCCTGGGGCTCCTACAATGAGCAGTTCTTC.

This clonotype has ten or more counts. V usage is TRBV3-1 and J usage is TRBJ2-2, with TRBD2 identical over 8 bases. J was trimmed by 8 bases and V by 5 bases; bases with no gene match: 16. CDR3 size: 17 residues. Germline V CDR1 and CDR2: LGHDT, YNNKEL (reference sequence). CDR3 loop: CASSAGNPRGAFGELFF. CDR3 nucleotide sequence: TGTGCCAGCAGCGCCGGGAATCCGCGGGGGGCGTTTGGGGAGCTGTTTTTT.

At least ten counts were recorded for this clonotype. The gene calls are TRBV5-1 and TRBJ2-1; 10 bases agree with TRBD2. The germline V gene has CDR1 SGHRS and CDR2 YFSETQ. The V gene end was trimmed by 4 bases and the J gene end by 6 bases; junction bases not matched to a gene: 10. The CDR3 is made up of 16 amino acids. For the CDR3, the DNA is TGCGCCAGCAGCGCCGTGCTAGCGGGGGTTACCAATGAGCAGTTCTTC. Protein product: CASSAVLAGVTNEQFF.

This clonotype has at least ten counts. The chain joins TRBV12-3 or TRBV12-4 to TRBJ2-5; maybe TRBD1 (6 bases). With 7 bases removed from V and 4 bases from J, the gap between germline ends came to 28 bases. The CDR3 length is 18 residues. The CDR3 coding sequence is TGTGCCAGCACCCCCCCATGGCAGGGGCGGATGTCGGGAGAGACCCAGTACTTC. Its protein is CASTPPWQGRMSGETQYF.

This clonotype was detected ten times or more. The gene calls are TRBV20-1 and TRBJ1-5, with TRBD1 identical over 9 bases. The CDR3 is 15 amino acids. J lost 7 bases, V lost 3 bases, and 10 bases had no gene match. CDR1 is DFQATT and CDR2 is SNEGSKA in the germline V gene (reference sequence). The CDR3 protein is CSASPGQGLRQPQHF. CDR3 sequence (DNA): TGCAGTGCTAGCCCGGGACAGGGTTTGAGGCAGCCCCAGCATTTT.

This rearrangement joins TRBV20-1 to TRBJ1-1; 7 bases are shared with TRBD1. V was clipped by 4 bases and J by 5 bases; unmatched bases: 10. There are 14 residues in the CDR3. The germline V gene has CDR1 DFQATT and CDR2 SNEGSKA (reference sequence). CDR3 DNA sequence: TGCAGTGCTAAAGCGGGGACAGCCTTAACTGAAGCTTTCTTT. Protein sequence: CSAKAGTALTEAFF.

This clonotype was seen at least ten times. The chain is built from TRBV30 and TRBJ2-2, with 11 bases fitting TRBD2. CDR3 size: 17 residues. V lost 1 base to trimming and J lost 2 bases; unmatched junction nucleotides: 6. Germline V CDR1 and CDR2: GTSNPN, SVGIG (reference sequence). The CDR3 coding sequence is TGTGCCTGGAGTGGGTATAGCGGGGGGGAAAACACCGGGGAGCTGTTTTTT. Translation gives CAWSGYSGGENTGELFF.

At least ten counts were recorded for this clonotype. This sequence joins TRBV20-1 and TRBJ1-3, with 8 bases fitting TRBD1. Germline assignment: CDR1 DFQATT and CDR2 SNEGSKA (reference sequence). The CDR3 length is 17 residues. The V and J ends lost 3 bases and 1 base, in that order; junction bases with no gene match: 11. CDR3 sequence reads: CSASRLTGGVSGNTIYF. The CDR3 DNA is TGCAGTGCTAGCAGATTAACAGGGGGAGTATCTGGAAACACCATATATTTT.